This T cell receptor (beta chain) came from a study of T cell changes during pregnancy in multiple sclerosis. Only in-frame clones appear in the TCRdb table, and some are missing; sequencing was by immunoSEQ multiplex PCR. The sample carries roughly 70,000 clones, around 94% recorded once. Germline CDR1 MDHEN, CDR2 SYDVKM. The CDR3 spans 15 residues. After removal of 6 bases from V and 2 bases from J, the junction contained 5 bases not matched to a gene. The V gene is TRBV28, the J gene TRBJ2-3, with 10 nucleotides matching TRBD1. This clonotype originated in a female donor with multiple sclerosis, enrolled in a pregnancy study. Sequenced material: peripheral blood, taken before pregnancy. CDR3 sequence reads: CASRTDRGFTDTQYF. The DNA of the CDR3 is TGTGCCAGCAGAACGGACAGGGGGTTCACAGATACGCAGTATTTT.